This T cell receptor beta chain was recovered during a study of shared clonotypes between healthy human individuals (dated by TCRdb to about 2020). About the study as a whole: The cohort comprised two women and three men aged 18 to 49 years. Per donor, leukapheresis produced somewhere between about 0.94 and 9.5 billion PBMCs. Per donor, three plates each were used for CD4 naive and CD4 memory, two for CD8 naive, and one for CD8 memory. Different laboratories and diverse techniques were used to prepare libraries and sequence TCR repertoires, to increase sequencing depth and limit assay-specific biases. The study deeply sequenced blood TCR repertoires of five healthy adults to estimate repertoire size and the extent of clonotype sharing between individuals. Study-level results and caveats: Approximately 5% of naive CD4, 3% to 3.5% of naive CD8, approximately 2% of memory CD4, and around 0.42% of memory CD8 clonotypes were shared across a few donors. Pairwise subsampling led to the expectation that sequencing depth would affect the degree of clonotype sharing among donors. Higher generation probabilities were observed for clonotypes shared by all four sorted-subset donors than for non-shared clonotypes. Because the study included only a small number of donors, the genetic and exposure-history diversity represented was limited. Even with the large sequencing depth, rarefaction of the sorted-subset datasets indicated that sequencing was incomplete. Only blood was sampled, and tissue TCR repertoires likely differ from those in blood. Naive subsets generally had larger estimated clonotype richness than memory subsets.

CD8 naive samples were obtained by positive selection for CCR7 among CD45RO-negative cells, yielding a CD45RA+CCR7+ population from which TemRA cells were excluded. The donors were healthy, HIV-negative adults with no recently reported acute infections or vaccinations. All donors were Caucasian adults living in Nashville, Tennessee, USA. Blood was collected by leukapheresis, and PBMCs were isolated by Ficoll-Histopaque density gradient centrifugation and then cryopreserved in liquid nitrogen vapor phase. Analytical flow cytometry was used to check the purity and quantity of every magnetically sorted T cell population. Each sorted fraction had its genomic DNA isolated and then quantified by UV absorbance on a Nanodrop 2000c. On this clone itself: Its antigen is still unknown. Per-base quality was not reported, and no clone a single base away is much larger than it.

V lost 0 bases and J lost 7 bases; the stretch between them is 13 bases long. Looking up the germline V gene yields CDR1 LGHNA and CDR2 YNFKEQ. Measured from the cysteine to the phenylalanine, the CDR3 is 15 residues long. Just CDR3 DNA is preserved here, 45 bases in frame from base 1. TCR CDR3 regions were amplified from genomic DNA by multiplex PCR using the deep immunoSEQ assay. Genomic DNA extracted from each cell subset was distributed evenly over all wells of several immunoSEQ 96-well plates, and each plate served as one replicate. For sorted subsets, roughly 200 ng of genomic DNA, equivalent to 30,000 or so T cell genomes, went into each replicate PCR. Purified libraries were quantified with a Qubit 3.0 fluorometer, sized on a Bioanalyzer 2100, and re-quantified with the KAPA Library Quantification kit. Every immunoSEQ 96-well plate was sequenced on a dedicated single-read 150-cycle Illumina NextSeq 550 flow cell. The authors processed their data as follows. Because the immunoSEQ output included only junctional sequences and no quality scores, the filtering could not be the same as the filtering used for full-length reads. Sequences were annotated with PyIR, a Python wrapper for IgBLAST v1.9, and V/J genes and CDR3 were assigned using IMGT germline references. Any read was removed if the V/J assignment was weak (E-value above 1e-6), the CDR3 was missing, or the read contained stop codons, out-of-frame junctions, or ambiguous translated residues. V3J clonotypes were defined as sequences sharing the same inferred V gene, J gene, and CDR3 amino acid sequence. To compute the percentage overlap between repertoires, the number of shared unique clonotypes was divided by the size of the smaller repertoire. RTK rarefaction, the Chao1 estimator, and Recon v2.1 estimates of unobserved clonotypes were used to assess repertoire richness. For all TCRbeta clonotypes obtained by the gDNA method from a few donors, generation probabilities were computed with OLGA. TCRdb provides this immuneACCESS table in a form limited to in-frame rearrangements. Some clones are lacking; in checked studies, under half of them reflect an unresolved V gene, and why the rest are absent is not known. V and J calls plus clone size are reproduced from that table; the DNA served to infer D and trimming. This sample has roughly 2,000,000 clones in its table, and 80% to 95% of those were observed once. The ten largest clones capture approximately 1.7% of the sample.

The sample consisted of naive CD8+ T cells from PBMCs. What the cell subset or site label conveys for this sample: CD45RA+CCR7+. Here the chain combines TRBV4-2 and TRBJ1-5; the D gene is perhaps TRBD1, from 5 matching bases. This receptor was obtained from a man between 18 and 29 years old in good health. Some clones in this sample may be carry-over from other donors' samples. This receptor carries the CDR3 CASSQEGDPGQPQHF. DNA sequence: TGTGCCAGCAGCCAAGAAGGGGACCCCGGCCAGCCCCAGCATTTT.